These T cell receptor beta chains were read from a single sample in a study of blood T cell repertoires in COVID-19. Some clones are missing from TCRdb's copy, which holds only in-frame ones; the method was immunoSEQ multiplex PCR. The sample contains 150,000 to 180,000 clones, more than 80% of which appear only once. The sequenced sample consisted of peripheral blood. The receptors here all came from a man aged 50 to 59 with acute or convalescent COVID-19. CDR3s include the opening cysteine and the closing phenylalanine or tryptophan. The order of the fields is clone size, V gene, J gene, D gene, CDR3 protein, CDR3 DNA. D genes are given only for firm matches. Clone size appears in some rows only: once, few, many, or a class for an expanded clone.

>.|TRBV4-3|TRBJ1-3|.
CASSQDLRAAGGNTIYF
TGCGCCAGCAGCCAAGATCTTCGGGCGGCGGGGGGAAACACCATATATTTT
>.|TRBV6-5|TRBJ1-1|TRBD1
CASETGGRVEAFF
TGTGCCAGTGAAACAGGGGGCAGGGTTGAAGCTTTCTTT
>once|TRBV6-5|TRBJ1-1|.
CASIVGQGWSEAFF
TGTGCCAGCATCGTCGGGCAGGGGTGGTCTGAAGCTTTCTTT
>.|TRBV7-8|TRBJ1-5|TRBD1
CASSLGTGAFSNQPQHF
TGTGCCAGCAGCTTGGGGACAGGAGCGTTTAGCAATCAGCCCCAGCATTTT
>.|TRBV27|TRBJ1-6|TRBD1
CASSLGQGYNSPLHF
TGTGCCAGCAGTTTAGGACAGGGATATAATTCACCCCTCCACTTT
>.|TRBV24-1|TRBJ1-3|.
CATSDNSLSGNTIYF
TGTGCCACCAGTGATAACAGCCTCTCTGGAAACACCATATATTTT
>.|TRBV29-1|TRBJ2-1|TRBD2
CSVDIGGRNNEQFF
TGCAGCGTTGATATCGGGGGGAGAAACAATGAGCAGTTCTTC
>.|TRBV6-1|TRBJ1-2|.
CASSDTVLILLYGYTF
TGTGCCAGCAGTGACACGGTCCTCATTCTCCTCTATGGCTACACCTTC
>.|TRBV28|TRBJ2-7|.
CASSWGVYEQYF
TGTGCCAGCAGTTGGGGCGTTTACGAGCAGTACTTC
>.|TRBV3-1/TRBV3-2|TRBJ2-2|.
CASSQDFIVDTGELFF
TGTGCCAGCAGCCAAGATTTTATCGTAGACACCGGGGAGCTGTTTTTT
>.|TRBV6-5|TRBJ2-3|.
CASSSLGSGNTQYF
TGTGCCAGCAGTTCCCTAGGGAGCGGAAATACGCAGTATTTT
>.|TRBV7-6|TRBJ1-1|.
CASSRPGGTNTEAFF
TGTGCCAGCAGCCGCCCGGGAGGGACGAACACTGAAGCTTTCTTT
>once|TRBV6-5|TRBJ2-7|.
CASSYRQRDEQYF
TGTGCCAGCAGTTACCGGCAGAGGGACGAGCAGTACTTC
>.|TRBV27|TRBJ1-4|.
CASSPKGGRGTNEKLFF
TGTGCCAGCAGTCCTAAGGGCGGTAGGGGAACTAATGAAAAACTGTTTTTT
>.|TRBV5-6|TRBJ1-6|.
CASSLEQLGSPLHF
TGTGCCAGCAGCTTGGAACAGCTTGGTTCACCCCTCCACTTT
>.|TRBV4-2|TRBJ1-2|TRBD1
CASSHEGTAYGYTF
TGTGCCAGCAGCCATGAGGGGACAGCTTATGGCTACACCTTC
>.|TRBV2|TRBJ2-3|TRBD2
CASSGSLNAGRVDTQYF
TGTGCCAGCAGCGGATCGCTTAATGCGGGGAGGGTGGATACGCAGTATTTT
>.|TRBV7-9|TRBJ1-1|TRBD1
CASSPRTGGAFF
TGTGCCAGCAGCCCCCGGACAGGGGGAGCTTTCTTT
>.|TRBV4-1|TRBJ2-5|.
CASSQPWAQQETQYF
TGCGCCAGCAGCCAACCCTGGGCGCAGCAAGAGACCCAGTACTTC
>once|TRBV11-3|TRBJ2-5|TRBD1
CASSSGTGGPGETQYF
TGTGCCAGCAGCTCGGGGACAGGGGGACCGGGGGAGACCCAGTACTTC
>once|TRBV5-1|TRBJ2-4|TRBD1
CASSLGQGDHIQYF
TGCGCCAGCAGCCTCGGACAGGGCGACCACATTCAGTACTTC
>once|TRBV27|TRBJ1-4|TRBD1
CASSLVGQGGDAGKLFF
TGTGCCAGCAGTTTGGTCGGACAGGGAGGGGATGCGGGAAAACTGTTTTTT